One T cell receptor beta chain is described in this entry. In each PCR, synthetic TCR analog templates were spiked in. Some clones are missing from TCRdb's copy, which holds only in-frame ones; the method was immunoSEQ multiplex PCR. The sample shows 20,000 to 30,000 clones, approximately 86% of them seen only once. The data belong to a study of PD-L1 blockade in urothelial cancer. Study context: The median T cell count in blood samples was 110,000 to 150,000.

The germline V gene encodes CDR1 SEHNR and CDR2 FQNEAQ (reference sequence). J lost 7 bases, V lost 5 bases, and 4 bases had no gene match. The CDR3 is 13 amino acids. V gene TRBV7-9 combines with J gene TRBJ1-5; 8 bases match TRBD1. This specimen consisted of PBMCs, obtained around atezolizumab (anti-PD-L1) treatment. The sequence was collected from a man between 60 and 70 years old with urothelial cancer. Here the CDR3 reads CASSLGQAQPQHF. In DNA, the CDR3 is TGTGCCAGCAGCCTGGGACAGGCCCAGCCCCAGCATTTT. The entire variable domain, with the rest obtained from reference TRBV7-9 and TRBJ1-5, is as follows: DTGVSQNPRHKITKRGQNVTFRCDPISEHNRLYWYRQTLGQGPEFLTYFQNEAQLEKSRLLSDRFSAERPKGSFSTLEIQRTEQGDSAMYLCASSLGQAQPQHFGDGTRLSIL.